Below are 9 T cell receptor beta chains sequenced from a single sample in a study of vaccination and CD4 T cells after COVID-19. Their recognized antigens are unknown. Regarding treatment: approximately nine-day PBMC culture with coronavirus spike peptide pools or control peptides (ViraFEST assay). Sequencing of DNA taken from cultured CD4+ T cells relied on the Oncomine TCR Beta short-read assay. TCRdb ran MiXCR on the PCR reads and lists one entry per CDR3 protein. Among under 20,000 distinct CDR3 sequences, under 25% were seen once, and the ten largest hold almost 8%. Sequences were obtained from cultured CD4+ T cells from blood. The origin of the receptors is a human donor with COVID-19.

The chain combines TRBV3-1 with TRBJ2-7; TRBD1 aligns across 7 bases. V lost 3 bases to trimming and J lost 0 bases; unmatched junction nucleotides: 8. CDR3 length: 16 amino acids. Germline V gene sequence: CDR1 LGHDT, CDR2 YNNKEL (reference sequence). As DNA, the CDR3 is TGTGCCAGCAGCCATGGCCAGGGGGTTAGCTCCTACGAGCAGTACTTC. It codes for CASSHGQGVSSYEQYF.

A few counts support this clonotype. The chain employs TRBV14 and TRBJ2-7; D is undetermined. Germline V gene sequence: CDR1 SGHDN, CDR2 FVKESK. CDR3 length equals 15 residues. The V gene lost 3 bases and the J gene lost 2 bases, with 14 bases spanning the gap. CDR3 loop: CASSHIGLGTYEQYF. CDR3 nucleotides: TGTGCCAGCAGCCACATAGGCCTGGGGACCTACGAGCAGTACTTC.

The genes are TRBV2 and TRBJ1-6; D gene ambiguous. This CDR3 comprises 14 residues. V lost 6 bases and J lost 6, with 12 bases in between. CDR1 and CDR2 (germline): SNHLY, FYNNEI. CDR3 bases: TGTGCCAGCAGCGTGATGGACGCTAATTCACCCCTCCACTTT. Translated: CASSVMDANSPLHF.

This clonotype turned up a few times. The chain employs TRBV5-8 and TRBJ1-1, with 7 bases fitting TRBD1. V shed 4 bases, J shed 5 bases, and the junction held 5 bases outside the gene matches. The CDR3 is made up of 13 amino acids. Germline V CDR1 and CDR2: SGHTS, YDEGEE. The CDR3 is CASSPTRGTEAFF. CDR3 in DNA: TGTGCCAGCAGCCCGACCAGGGGGACTGAAGCTTTCTTT.

V gene TRBV6-2 or TRBV6-3 combines with J gene TRBJ2-3; D tentatively reads TRBD1 or TRBD2 (8 bases each). Germline CDR1 is MNHEY and CDR2 is SVGEGT. The CDR3 consists of 15 residues. Trimming removed 4 bases at V and 5 bases at J, with 16 bases between. The CDR3 sequence: CASSSLSGTGDTQYF. Written as DNA, the CDR3 is TGTGCCAGCAGTTCCCTTAGCGGGACAGGAGATACGCAGTATTTT.

This clonotype is classed as medium-sized. J is TRBJ1-5 and V is TRBV7-2; a weak D match, TRBD1 (6 bases). Deletions cut 1 base from V and 1 base from J, with 8 bases between. The CDR3 runs 15 residues. Germline V gene data show CDR1 as SGHTA and CDR2 as FQGNSA. This chain's CDR3 is CASSLGRGSNQPQHF. For the CDR3, the DNA is TGTGCCAGCAGCTTAGGCAGGGGAAGCAATCAGCCCCAGCATTTT.

J is TRBJ2-7 and V is TRBV5-1; tentatively, D is TRBD1 (5 bases). Trimming left V 0 bases short and J 12 bases short, with 13 bases between. The germline V gene has CDR1 SGHRS and CDR2 YFSETQ. There are 12 residues in the CDR3. The CDR3 sequence: CASSLAQGRTYF. The CDR3 DNA reads as TGCGCCAGCAGCTTGGCCCAGGGAAGGACGTACTTC.

This clonotype showed up just a few times. This chain joins TRBV19 and TRBJ2-7; 8 bases map to TRBD1. Germline assignment: CDR1 LNHDA and CDR2 SQIVND (reference sequence). V lost 6 bases to trimming and J lost 6 bases; unmatched junction nucleotides: 7. CDR3 length equals 13 residues. This chain's CDR3 is CASSTGQVVEQYF. Here the CDR3 DNA reads TGTGCCAGTAGCACGGGACAGGTGGTCGAGCAGTACTTC. The full variable domain, completed using reference TRBV19 and TRBJ2-7, is DGGITQSPKYLFRKEGQNVTLSCEQNLNHDAMYWYRQDPGQGLRLIYYSQIVNDFQKGDIAEGYSVSREKKESFPLTVTSAQKNPTAFYLCASSTGQVVEQYFGPGTRLTVT.

The genes are TRBV20-1 and TRBJ1-1, with D possibly matching TRBD1 (5 bases). CDR3 length: 12 amino acids. Germline assignment: CDR1 DFQATT and CDR2 SNEGSKA (reference sequence). Trimming left V 3 bases short and J 9 bases short, with 14 bases between. CDR3 sequence: CSARAGTGKAFF. The CDR3 DNA reads TGCAGTGCTAGGGCCGGGACCGGAAAAGCTTTCTTT.